These 9 T cell receptor beta chains were all obtained from the same sample, sequenced in a study of cytomegalovirus exposure and HLA in healthy donors. The study ran its PCR with 60 Vbeta and 13 Jbeta primers. Sequencing used immunoSEQ multiplex PCR; TCRdb keeps in-frame clones, though not all of them. The sample has about 160,000 clones; 80% are singletons. The sample was PBMCs. The receptor source for this set is a man between 18 and 35 years old in good health and CMV-seropositive.

This chain uses TRBV4-1 with TRBJ1-3; D is unclear. Trimming took off 0 bases at V and 6 bases at J, with 6 bases between the two ends. The CDR3 length is 13 residues. Germline lookup yields CDR1 MGHRA and CDR2 YSYEKL. The CDR3 sequence: CASSQDLSNTIYF. CDR3 sequence (DNA): TGCGCCAGCAGCCAAGACCTGTCAAACACCATATATTTT.

The chain uses TRBV5-6 and TRBJ2-7; TRBD2 matches 7 bases. The J segment lost 4 bases and the V segment lost 4 bases, leaving 8 bases of the junction unmatched. The germline gives CDR1 SGHDT, CDR2 YYEEEE. This CDR3 contains 14 residues. CDR3 region: CASSLGSGGYEQYF. The CDR3 nucleotides are TGTGCCAGCAGCCTGGGGTCGGGGGGTTACGAGCAGTACTTC.

The count of this clone is one. This rearrangement joins TRBV7-7 to TRBJ1-5; TRBD1 matches 7 bases. CDR3 length: 13 amino acids. Trimming at V came to 5 bases and at J to 7 bases, leaving 5 bases not matched to a gene. In germline, CDR1 is SSHAT, CDR2 FNYEAQ (reference sequence). DNA for the CDR3: TGTGCCAGCAGCGCCGACAGGGACCAGCCCCAGCATTTT. This gives the protein CASSADRDQPQHF.

This clone was seen a single time. V is TRBV6-5 and J is TRBJ1-5; a weak D match, TRBD1 (5 bases). Germline CDR1 MNHEY, CDR2 SVGAGI. The CDR3 has 13 residues. V was clipped by 5 bases and J by 3 bases, with 8 bases between them. The CDR3 region has the DNA TGTGCCAGCAGTGACAGCTTCAATCAGCCCCAGCATTTT. It encodes CASSDSFNQPQHF.

The chain couples TRBV7-9 to TRBJ1-5, with no clear D. Germline V lookup: CDR1 SEHNR, CDR2 FQNEAQ (reference sequence). The CDR3 runs to 16 residues. V shed 5 bases and J shed 1 base, with 15 bases lying between them. The chain's CDR3 is CASSAGGSVSNQPQHF. As DNA, the CDR3 is TGTGCCAGCAGCGCTGGAGGGTCCGTGAGCAATCAGCCCCAGCATTTT.

For this clone: This specimen includes other DNA sequences encoding the same CDR3. The J gene is TRBJ1-1, the V gene TRBV4-1; 10 nucleotides line up with TRBD1. The CDR3 contains 16 residues. The J segment lost 11 bases and the V segment lost 0 bases, leaving 12 bases of the junction unmatched. Germline V gene sequence: CDR1 MGHRA, CDR2 YSYEKL. The CDR3 region has the DNA TGCGCCAGCAGCCAAGATCATCGGGACAGGGGATGGTTGGCTTTCTTT. Translation gives CASSQDHRDRGWLAFF.

The rearrangement uses TRBV4-1 and TRBJ2-5; 8 bases line up with TRBD1. J gave up 5 bases and V 1 base, and 9 bases lay outside the gene matches. Germline lookup yields CDR1 MGHRA and CDR2 YSYEKL. The length of the CDR3 is 16 residues. CDR3 DNA sequence: TGCGCCAGCAGCCAAGGAGACAGGGGAGATGGGGAGACCCAGTACTTC. Translation: CASSQGDRGDGETQYF.

The V call is TRBV6-1, the J call TRBJ1-2, with 9 positions matching TRBD1. The CDR3 has 17 residues. V shed 4 bases, J shed 2 bases, and the junction held 11 bases outside the gene matches. Germline V gene lookup returns CDR1 MNHNS and CDR2 SASEGT. The CDR3 nucleotides are TGTGCCAGCAGTGTCCGGACAGGGGAGTTTTCCAACTATGGCTACACCTTC. Its translation is CASSVRTGEFSNYGYTF.

The chain links TRBV7-2 to TRBJ1-3, with a possible D match to TRBD1 (6 bases). CDR1 and CDR2 from the germline V gene are SGHTA and FQGNSA. V shed 5 bases and J shed 0 bases, with 17 bases lying between them. The length of the CDR3 is 17 residues. CDR3: CASSPAAGASSGNTIYF. Here the CDR3 DNA reads TGTGCCAGCAGCCCAGCTGCGGGGGCCAGCTCTGGAAACACCATATATTTT.